This T cell receptor (beta chain) was identified in a study of control samples from healthy donors and cancer patients. This CDR3 is built from 12 residues. Trimming took 3 bases from V and 3 from J, leaving 5 bases between them. Clones were sequenced by immunoSEQ multiplex PCR, and TCRdb holds only the in-frame ones, with some missing. The sample lists roughly 39,000 clones, 80% to 95% occurring once. The sequence was obtained from a woman in her fifties or sixties in good health. The V and J genes are TRBV12-3 or TRBV12-4 and TRBJ1-1; D is undetermined. Sequenced input: blood. The CDR3 protein is CASSFSDTEAFF. The CDR3 nucleotides read TGTGCCAGCAGTTTTTCGGACACTGAAGCTTTCTTT.